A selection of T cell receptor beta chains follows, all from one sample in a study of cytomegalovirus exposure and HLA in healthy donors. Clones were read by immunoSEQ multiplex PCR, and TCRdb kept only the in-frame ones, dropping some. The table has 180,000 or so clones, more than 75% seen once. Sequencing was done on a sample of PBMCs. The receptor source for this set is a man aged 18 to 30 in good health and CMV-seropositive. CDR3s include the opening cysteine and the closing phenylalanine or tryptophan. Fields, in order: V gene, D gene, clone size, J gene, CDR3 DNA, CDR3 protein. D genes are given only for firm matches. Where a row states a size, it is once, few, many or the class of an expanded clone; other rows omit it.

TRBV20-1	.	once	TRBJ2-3	TGCAGTGCCGGGGCAGATACGCAGTATTTT	CSAGADTQYF
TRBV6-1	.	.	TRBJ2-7	TGTGCCAGCAGTGAGGCCCGGTGGCAGGCCTACGAGCAGTACTTC	CASSEARWQAYEQYF
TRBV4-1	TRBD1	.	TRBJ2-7	TGCGCCAGCAGCCAATCGGGACAGGGTGACGAGCAGTACTTC	CASSQSGQGDEQYF
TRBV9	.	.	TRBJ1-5	TGTGCCAGCAGCGTGACGGAGGCGGGCCAGCCCCAGCATTTT	CASSVTEAGQPQHF
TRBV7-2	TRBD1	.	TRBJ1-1	TGTGCCAGCAGCTTAGTGGGGACAGGGGGCATTAGGAACACTGAAGCTTTCTTT	CASSLVGTGGIRNTEAFF
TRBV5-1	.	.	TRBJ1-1	TGCGCCAGCAGCGTGGTAGGAGGGACGCATCAGTCTTTCTTT	CASSVVGGTHQSFF
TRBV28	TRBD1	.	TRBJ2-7	TGTGCCAGCAATACAGGGGGTACGGACGAGCAGTACTTC	CASNTGGTDEQYF
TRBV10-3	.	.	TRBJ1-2	TGTGCCATCAGTGACGCAGGGGCAGATGGCTACACCTTC	CAISDAGADGYTF
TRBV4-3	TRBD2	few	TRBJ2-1	TGCGCCAGCAGCCCCTCGTCTAGCGGCTCCTACAATGAGCAGTTCTTC	CASSPSSSGSYNEQFF
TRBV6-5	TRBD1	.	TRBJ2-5	TGTGCCAGCAATCTCGGGACAGAGCAAGAGACCCAGTACTTC	CASNLGTEQETQYF
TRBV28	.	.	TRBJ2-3	TGTGCCAGCAGTATACGGCTGACGGGAGATACGCAGTATTTT	CASSIRLTGDTQYF
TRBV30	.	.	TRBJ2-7	TGTGCCTGGAGTGTAGGGGGGGGCTCCTACGAGCAGTACTTC	CAWSVGGGSYEQYF
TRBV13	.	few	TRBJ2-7	TGTGCCAGCAGCTTACGGGGGACGGGCTACGAGCAGTACTTC	CASSLRGTGYEQYF
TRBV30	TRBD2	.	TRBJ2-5	TGTGCCTGGACCCCGACTAGCGGGGGGGTAGAAGAGACCCAGTACTTC	CAWTPTSGGVEETQYF
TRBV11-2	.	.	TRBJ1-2	TGTGCCAGCAGCTTTGTAAGGAGGGATGGCTACACCTTC	CASSFVRRDGYTF
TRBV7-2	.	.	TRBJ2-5	TGTGCCAGCAGCTTACGAGGGTCCATGAAGACCCAGTACTTC	CASSLRGSMKTQYF
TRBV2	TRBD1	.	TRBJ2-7	TGTGCCAGCACCGAGGACAGGTCTTCCTACGAGCAGTACTTC	CASTEDRSSYEQYF
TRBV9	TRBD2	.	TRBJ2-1	TGTGCCAGCAGCGTAGCCAGCGGGGGCTCCTACAATGAGCAGTTCTTC	CASSVASGGSYNEQFF
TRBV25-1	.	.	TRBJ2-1	TGTGCCAGCAGTCCAGGGATAGGATGGAATGAGCAGTTCTTC	CASSPGIGWNEQFF
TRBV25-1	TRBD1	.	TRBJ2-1	TGTGCCAGCAGTGGCTGGGACAGGGGGGACAATGAGCAGTTCTTC	CASSGWDRGDNEQFF
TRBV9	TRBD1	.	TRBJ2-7	TGTGCCAGCAGCGTAGAAGGACAGGCTTACGAGCAGTACTTC	CASSVEGQAYEQYF
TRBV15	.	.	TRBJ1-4	TGTGCCACCAGCAGAGATCTAAGTGAAAAACTGTTTTTT	CATSRDLSEKLFF
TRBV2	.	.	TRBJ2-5	TGTGCCAGCGTTCCCCTAGGCGGGATAGAGACCCAGTACTTC	CASVPLGGIETQYF
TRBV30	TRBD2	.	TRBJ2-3	TGTGCCTTGGCGGGGGGGCCCACAGATACGCAGTATTTT	CALAGGPTDTQYF
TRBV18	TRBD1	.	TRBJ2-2	TGTGCCAGCTCACCCCAGGGGGCCGGGGAGCTGTTTTTT	CASSPQGAGELFF
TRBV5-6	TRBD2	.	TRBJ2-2	TGTGCCAGCAGCTTGAGGCCTAGCGGACCTCGATACACCGGGGAGCTGTTTTTT	CASSLRPSGPRYTGELFF
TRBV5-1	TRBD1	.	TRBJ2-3	TGCGCCAGCAGCTTGAGACAGGGGGAGATGACAGATACGCAGTATTTT	CASSLRQGEMTDTQYF
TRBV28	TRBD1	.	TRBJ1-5	TGTGCCAGCAGTTTAACAGGGGGCGCGGATCGTTCTTTTCAGCCCCAGCATTTT	CASSLTGGADRSFQPQHF
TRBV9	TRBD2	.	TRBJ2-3	TGTGCCAGCAGCGAGGGGGCTAGCGGGGGGGCACGGGCAGATACGCAGTATTTT	CASSEGASGGARADTQYF
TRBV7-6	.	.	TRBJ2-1	TGTGCCAGCAGCCCCCAGGGAATTGAGCAGTTCTTC	CASSPQGIEQFF
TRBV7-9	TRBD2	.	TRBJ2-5	TGTGCCAGCAGCCTAGCCCCGACTAGCGTAAAAGAGACCCAGTACTTC	CASSLAPTSVKETQYF
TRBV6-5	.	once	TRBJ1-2	TGTGCCAGCAGCCCCGTGGGGGGACGGAATTATGGCTACACCTTC	CASSPVGGRNYGYTF
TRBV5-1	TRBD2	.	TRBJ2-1	TGCGCCAGCAGCTTGGAGCCCAGCGGGAATAAGTTCTTC	CASSLEPSGNKFF
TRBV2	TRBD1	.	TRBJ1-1	TGTGCCAGCATTTGGGACAGGGGAATTAACACTGAAGCTTTCTTT	CASIWDRGINTEAFF
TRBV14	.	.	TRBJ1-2	TGTGCCAGCAGCCAAGACTACTCATATGGCTACACCTTC	CASSQDYSYGYTF
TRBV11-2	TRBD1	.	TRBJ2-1	TGTGCCAGCAGCTTTTCAGGGGGCGTCTACAATGAGCAGTTCTTC	CASSFSGGVYNEQFF
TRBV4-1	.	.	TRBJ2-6	TGCGCCAGCAGCCAAGCCCCTTCTGGGGCCAACGTCCTGACTTTC	CASSQAPSGANVLTF
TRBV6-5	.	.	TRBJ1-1	TGTGCCAGCAGCTCGGCGGAGAACACTGAAGCTTTCTTT	CASSSAENTEAFF
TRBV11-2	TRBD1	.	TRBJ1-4	TGTGCCAGCAGCGCCTCCTCAGGGGGCGACGAAAAACTGTTTTTT	CASSASSGGDEKLFF
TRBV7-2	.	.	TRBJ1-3	TGTGCCAGCAGCATCTTTCCGAGCTCTGGAAACACCATATATTTT	CASSIFPSSGNTIYF
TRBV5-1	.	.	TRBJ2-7	TGCGCCAGCAGCCCGGGAGCGCGGCGGGGCTCCTACGAGCAGTACTTC	CASSPGARRGSYEQYF
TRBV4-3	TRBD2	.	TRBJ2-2	TGCGCCAGCAGCCAAGGGCTAGCGGGAGTGTCGGGGGAGCTGTTTTTT	CASSQGLAGVSGELFF
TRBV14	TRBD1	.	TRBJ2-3	TGTGCCAGCAGCCCTCCCGGGACAGTGTTTTCTGGTACGCAGTATTTT	CASSPPGTVFSGTQYF
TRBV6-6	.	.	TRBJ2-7	TGTGCCAGCTTGGCAGGTAGCTCCTACGAGCAGTACTTC	CASLAGSSYEQYF
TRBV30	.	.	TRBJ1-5	TGTGCCTGGAGCAGTGAGGGAGATCAGCCCCAGCATTTT	CAWSSEGDQPQHF
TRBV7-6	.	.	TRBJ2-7	TGTGCCAGCAGCTTAGATGGTCAGGGTAGACCCGAGCAGTACTTC	CASSLDGQGRPEQYF
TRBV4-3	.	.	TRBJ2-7	TGCGCCAGCAGCCAAGATCCGAGACACGGCTACGAGCAGTACTTC	CASSQDPRHGYEQYF
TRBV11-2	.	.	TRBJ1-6	TGTGCCAGCAGCTTAGCGGGGAACTCCTATAATTCACCCCTCCACTTT	CASSLAGNSYNSPLHF
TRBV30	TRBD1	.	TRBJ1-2	TGTGCCTGGAGTCCGGGACAGGGATATGGCTACACCTTC	CAWSPGQGYGYTF
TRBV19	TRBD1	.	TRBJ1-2	TGTGCCAGTAGTCAGGGGGCTTTCTATGGCTACACCTTC	CASSQGAFYGYTF
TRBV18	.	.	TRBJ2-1	TGTGCCAGCTCACCAGCACGGGGGGCTAGCTCCTACAATGAGCAGTTCTTC	CASSPARGASSYNEQFF